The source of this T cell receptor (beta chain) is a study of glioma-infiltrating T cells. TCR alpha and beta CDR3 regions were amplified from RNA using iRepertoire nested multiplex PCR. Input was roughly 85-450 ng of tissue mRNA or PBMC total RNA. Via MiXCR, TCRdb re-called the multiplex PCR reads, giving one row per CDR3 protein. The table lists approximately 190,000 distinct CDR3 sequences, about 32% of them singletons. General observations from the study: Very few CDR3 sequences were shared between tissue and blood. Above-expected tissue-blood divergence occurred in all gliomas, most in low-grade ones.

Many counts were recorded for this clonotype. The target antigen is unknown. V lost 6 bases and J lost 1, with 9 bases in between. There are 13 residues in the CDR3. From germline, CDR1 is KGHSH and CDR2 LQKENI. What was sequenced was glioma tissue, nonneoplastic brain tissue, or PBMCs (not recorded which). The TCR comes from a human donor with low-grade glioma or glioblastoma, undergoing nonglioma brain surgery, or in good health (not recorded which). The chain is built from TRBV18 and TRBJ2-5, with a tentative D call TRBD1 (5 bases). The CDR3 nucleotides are TGTGCCAGCTCTCAGGGCACCCAAGAGACCCAGTACTTC. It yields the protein CASSQGTQETQYF.